Following are 32 T cell receptor beta chains from one sample sequenced in a study of blood T cell repertoires in COVID-19. TCRdb keeps only in-frame clones here, not all; method: immunoSEQ multiplex PCR. The data show roughly 100,000 clones, roughly 85% seen once. The sequencing sample was made of peripheral blood. These receptors came from a woman at least 80 years old with acute or convalescent COVID-19.

The sample holds one count of this clone. J is TRBJ2-7 and V is TRBV25-1; 8 bases agree with TRBD1. CDR1 and CDR2 (germline): MGHDK, SYGVNS. V shed 4 bases and J 4 bases; nucleotides not matched to a gene: 3. The CDR3 consists of 13 residues. CDR3 nucleotides: TGTGCCAGCAGTGGGACAGGGTTGTACGAGCAGTACTTC. Protein product: CASSGTGLYEQYF.

The chain joins TRBV24-1 to TRBJ2-5; 7 positions match TRBD1. The CDR3 has 14 residues. Germline CDR1 reads KGHDR; CDR2 reads SFDVKD. V was pared by 5 bases and J by 4 bases, with 6 bases of the junction left unmatched. CDR3 DNA sequence: TGTGCCACCAGTGCCCAAAACAGGGGAGAGACCCAGTACTTC. The encoded protein is CATSAQNRGETQYF.

The rearrangement joins TRBV5-1 to TRBJ1-4; 8 bases map to TRBD1. V lost 4 bases and J lost 4; bases outside the gene matches: 6. The germline V gene has CDR1 SGHRS and CDR2 YFSETQ. The CDR3 has 15 residues. This chain's CDR3 is CASSPRTGSNEKLFF. The CDR3 DNA sequence: TGCGCCAGCAGCCCTAGGACAGGGAGTAATGAAAAACTGTTTTTT.

The rearrangement uses TRBV2 and TRBJ2-7; TRBD2 matches at 8 bases. J lost 1 base, V lost 5 bases, and 7 bases had no gene match. CDR3 length equals 15 residues. Germline lookup yields CDR1 SNHLY and CDR2 FYNNEI. This CDR3 reads CASSRSGSWSYEQYF. As DNA, the CDR3 is TGTGCCAGCAGTAGAAGCGGGAGTTGGTCCTACGAGCAGTACTTC.

V and J are TRBV11-2 and TRBJ2-3; D may be TRBD2 (5 bases). Germline V gives CDR1 SGHAT, CDR2 FQNNGV. The length of the CDR3 is 18 residues. Trimming removed 5 bases from V and 1 base from J, with 22 bases in between. The CDR3 sequence is CASSPSSDFRSGTDTQYF. CDR3 sequence (DNA): TGTGCCAGCAGCCCCAGTTCGGACTTTCGATCGGGCACAGATACGCAGTATTTT.

V gene TRBV7-6 combines with J gene TRBJ2-5; TRBD2 matches at 9 bases. V dropped 4 bases and J dropped 3; count of bases not matched to a gene: 9. Germline V CDR1 and CDR2: SGHVS, FNYEAQ. The CDR3 is made up of 16 amino acids. Here the CDR3 DNA reads TGTGCCAGCAGCTACAACCCTTCTAGCGGGGAAGAGACCCAGTACTTC. It yields the protein CASSYNPSSGEETQYF.

The CDR3 spells CASSYGTGGEQYF. The CDR3 nucleotides are TGTGCCAGCAGCTATGGGACAGGGGGTGAGCAGTACTTC. The chain links TRBV7-8 to TRBJ2-7; 11 nucleotides match TRBD1. CDR3 size: 13 residues. After removal of 4 bases from V and 7 bases from J, the junction contained 3 bases not matched to a gene. Germline V gene data show CDR1 as SGHVS and CDR2 as FQNEAQ.

The chain uses TRBV28 and TRBJ2-3; D unclear. The germline gives CDR1 MDHEN, CDR2 SYDVKM. Trimming stripped 0 bases from V and 0 bases from J, with 10 bases between. This CDR3 region has 16 residues. The CDR3 DNA reads as TGTGCCAGCAGTTTATGGGAGCGTCCAAGCACAGATACGCAGTATTTT. This translates into CASSLWERPSTDTQYF.

V and J are TRBV7-8 and TRBJ1-2; 7 nucleotides align to TRBD1. The J segment lost 5 bases and the V segment lost 2 bases, leaving 5 bases of the junction unmatched. This CDR3 has 14 residues. The germline gives CDR1 SGHVS, CDR2 FQNEAQ. CDR3 nucleotide sequence: TGTGCCAGCAGCTTACGGGACAGCATTTATGGCTACACCTTC. It encodes CASSLRDSIYGYTF.

V is TRBV11-2 and J is TRBJ1-5; D gene ambiguous. The V gene lost 2 bases and the J gene lost 5 bases, with 7 bases spanning the gap. Germline V gives CDR1 SGHAT, CDR2 FQNNGV. This CDR3 comprises 13 residues. The CDR3 is CASSLRQDQPQHF. CDR3 bases: TGTGCCAGCAGCTTACGGCAGGATCAGCCCCAGCATTTT.

J is TRBJ2-2 and V is TRBV21-1; the D segment call TRBD1 is taken from the table without a DNA check. TRBV21-1 is a pseudogene segment. The CDR3 loop spans 21 amino acids. CDR3 loop: CASSKGASSDNRGKNTGELFF. CDR3 DNA: TGTGCCAGCAGCAAAGGTGCGTCCTCGGACAACAGGGGGAAGAACACCGGGGAGCTGTTTTTT.

The rearrangement joins TRBV11-3 to TRBJ2-1, with TRBD2 identical over 13 bases. After removal of 5 bases from V and 7 bases from J, the junction contained 8 bases not matched to a gene. This CDR3 is built from 16 residues. Germline-derived CDR1 and CDR2 are SGHNT and YENEEA. The CDR3 coding sequence is TGTGCCAGCAGCGCGAGGACTAGCGGGAGTTTGAATGAGCAGTTCTTC. This encodes CASSARTSGSLNEQFF.

The CDR3 DNA follows: TGTGCCAGCAGCTTAGGGGGACAGGCCATAGAGACCCAGTACTTC. This encodes CASSLGGQAIETQYF. V is TRBV7-9 and J is TRBJ2-5; TRBD1 aligns across 8 bases. With V trimmed by 1 base and J by 4 bases, 5 bases remained unmatched. CDR3 length: 15 residues. The germline CDR1 and CDR2 sequences are SEHNR and FQNEAQ (reference sequence).

The chain carries TRBV5-1 and TRBJ2-3, with a weak D call TRBD2 (7 bases). V shed 0 bases and J shed 4 bases, with 12 bases lying between them. Germline V gene data show CDR1 as SGHRS and CDR2 as YFSETQ. The CDR3 contains 15 residues. This chain's CDR3 is CASSLGQGRADTQYF. The CDR3 bases are TGCGCCAGCAGCTTGGGCCAGGGGAGGGCAGATACGCAGTATTTT.

This clone was found many times. CDR3 in amino acids: CASSESGRAYNEQFF. The CDR3 region has the DNA TGTGCCAGCAGTGAAAGCGGGAGGGCCTACAATGAGCAGTTCTTC. V is TRBV6-1 and J is TRBJ2-1, with 10 bases lining up with TRBD2. With 2 bases clipped from V and 2 bases from J, the junction kept 0 bases outside the gene matches. The CDR3 extends over 15 amino acids. Germline CDR1 MNHNS, CDR2 SASEGT.

This clone was seen a single time. Germline and junction disagree at one end, which may indicate a read error. The genes are TRBV27 and TRBJ1-1; 7 bases align to TRBD1. Germline CDR1 and CDR2: MNHEY and SMNVEV (reference sequence). The CDR3 covers 17 residues. The CDR3 DNA reads as TGTGCCAGCAGGTTATCTAGGCCAGGGGGAAGGAACACTGAAGCTTTCTTT. Residues: CASRLSRPGGRNTEAFF.

This chain's CDR3 is CASSLMPGQGQTQYF. CDR3 bases: TGTGCCAGCAGTCTCATGCCGGGACAGGGTCAGACCCAGTACTTC. The V call is TRBV7-8, the J call TRBJ2-5; 9 bases fit TRBD1. This CDR3 region has 15 residues. Germline CDR1 SGHVS, CDR2 FQNEAQ. V lost 6 bases and J lost 6; bases outside the gene matches: 11.

The chain uses TRBV5-1 and TRBJ1-1, with D uncertain. Per germline, CDR1 SGHRS and CDR2 YFSETQ. Trimming pared 5 bases from V and 3 bases from J, leaving 8 bases between. The CDR3 totals 12 residues. The chain's CDR3 is CASSQGDTEAFF. The CDR3 DNA follows: TGCGCCAGCAGTCAAGGAGACACTGAAGCTTTCTTT.

The genes are TRBV28 and TRBJ2-3; the D gene is possibly TRBD2 (5 bases). This CDR3 contains 17 residues. Trimming left V 6 bases short and J 2 bases short, with 21 bases between. Germline CDR1 and CDR2: MDHEN and SYDVKM. The CDR3 reads CASSPPRAGRNTDTQYF. The DNA of the CDR3 is TGTGCCAGCAGCCCGCCGAGGGCAGGAAGGAACACAGATACGCAGTATTTT. The full variable domain, rest sourced from reference TRBV28 and TRBJ2-3, is DVKVTQSSRYLVKRTGEKVFLECVQDMDHENMFWYRQDPGLGLRLIYFSYDVKMKEKGDIPEGYSVSREKKERFSLILESASTNQTSMYLCASSPPRAGRNTDTQYFGPGTRLTVL.

This sequence joins TRBV7-2 and TRBJ2-5, with D maybe TRBD2 (6 bases). Trimming stripped 2 bases from V and 7 bases from J, with 23 bases between. Germline assignment: CDR1 SGHTA and CDR2 FQGNSA. The CDR3 sequence is 17 residues long. The CDR3 nucleotides read TGTGCCAGCAGCTTAAATTTCTGGGGAGATTCCGGGGGGACCCAGTACTTC. It yields the protein CASSLNFWGDSGGTQYF.

The sample holds one count of this clone. The chain combines TRBV7-2 with TRBJ2-7; a weak D match, TRBD2 (5 bases). The ends were cut back, 5 bases at V and 6 bases at J, with 14 bases in the middle. The CDR3 sequence is 13 residues long. Germline V gene data show CDR1 as SGHTA and CDR2 as FQGNSA. In DNA, the CDR3 is TGTGCCAGCAGCGAAGCGGCAAGCAGCGAGCAGTACGTC. The encoded protein is CASSEAASSEQYV.

The gene calls are TRBV18 and TRBJ2-5, with 10 bases fitting TRBD2. CDR1 and CDR2 from the germline V gene are KGHSH and LQKENI. This CDR3 region has 17 residues. The ends lost 3 bases at V and 3 bases at J; junction bases unmatched: 10. The CDR3 DNA is TGTGCCAGCTCACCCCTTGGAGCGGGAGGGTGGAAAGAGACCCAGTACTTC. The encoded protein is CASSPLGAGGWKETQYF.

The chain carries TRBV5-1 and TRBJ2-7, with 7 bases aligning to TRBD2. The CDR3 totals 14 residues. Germline V lookup: CDR1 SGHRS, CDR2 YFSETQ. With 4 bases clipped from V and 4 bases from J, the junction kept 8 bases outside the gene matches. The CDR3 region is CASSASGNVYEQYF. The CDR3 bases are TGCGCCAGCAGCGCCAGCGGGAACGTATACGAGCAGTACTTC.

This chain joins TRBV28 and TRBJ2-1, with D maybe TRBD1 (5 bases). Per the germline V gene, CDR1 is MDHEN and CDR2 is SYDVKM. The germline V and J ends were trimmed by 7 bases and 9 bases, with 19 bases remaining between them. This CDR3 contains 14 residues. Here the CDR3 DNA reads TGTGCCAGCACCCAAGGGGCTACGCGCGGTGAGCAGTTCTTC. Its translation is CASTQGATRGEQFF.

This chain links TRBV9 with TRBJ1-3, with D unresolved. The CDR3 sequence is 14 residues long. Germline V CDR1 and CDR2: SGDLS, YYNGEE. V was trimmed by 1 base and J by 0 bases, leaving 5 bases between them. This CDR3 reads CASSVSSSGNTIYF. The CDR3 DNA follows: TGTGCCAGCAGCGTATCTAGCTCTGGAAACACCATATATTTT.

The chain recombines TRBV9 with TRBJ2-1; possible D gene TRBD2, 6 bases. With 5 bases removed from V and 6 bases from J, the gap between germline ends came to 18 bases. Germline values: CDR1 SGDLS, CDR2 YYNGEE. There are 15 residues in the CDR3. The CDR3 bases are TGTGCCAGCAGTACCTCCGGGACTCCTTCCAATGAGCAGTTCTTC. Translating gives CASSTSGTPSNEQFF.

The V call is TRBV2, the J call TRBJ2-7, with 9 bases fitting TRBD2. The CDR3 runs 16 residues. Germline V gives CDR1 SNHLY, CDR2 FYNNEI. V lost 7 bases, J lost 0 bases, and 10 bases stayed unmatched. The CDR3 DNA follows: TGTGCCAGCAATGAGGCGGGAGGGCCATCCTCCTACGAGCAGTACTTC. It translates to CASNEAGGPSSYEQYF.

This clone has a handful of counts. This chain links TRBV24-1 with TRBJ1-2; 7 bases align to TRBD1. Germline CDR1 KGHDR, CDR2 SFDVKD. Trimming at V came to 7 bases and at J to 0 bases, leaving 4 bases not matched to a gene. CDR3 length equals 14 residues. The CDR3 DNA reads TGTGCCACCAGGCCAGGGACAGCTAACTATGGCTACACCTTC. Protein: CATRPGTANYGYTF.

The V gene is TRBV10-1, the J gene TRBJ2-1, with D maybe TRBD2 (5 bases). CDR1 and CDR2 from the germline V gene are WNHNN and SYGVQD (reference sequence). This CDR3 is 13 amino acids long. V lost 3 bases, J lost 6 bases, and 9 bases lay in between. DNA of the CDR3: TGCGCCAGCAGTGATCTCGAGGGCAATGAGCAGTTCTTC. Protein product: CASSDLEGNEQFF.

The chain uses TRBV6-2 or TRBV6-3 and TRBJ2-1; 9 nucleotides line up with TRBD2. Germline CDR1 reads MNHEY; CDR2 reads SVGEGT. This CDR3 is built from 15 residues. After removal of 2 bases from V and 6 bases from J, the junction contained 5 bases not matched to a gene. This CDR3 reads CASSYVAGEVNEQFF. In DNA form, the CDR3 reads TGTGCCAGCAGTTACGTAGCGGGAGAAGTCAATGAGCAGTTCTTC.

With respect to this clone: Other nucleotide sequences from this sample produce the same CDR3. Here the CDR3 DNA reads TGCGCCAGCAGCTTGGGGGACAGATACAATGAGCAGTTCTTC. Translating it yields CASSLGDRYNEQFF. The chain couples TRBV5-1 to TRBJ2-1, with TRBD1 matching 7 bases. Trimming at V came to 0 bases and at J to 4 bases, leaving 1 base not matched to a gene. This CDR3 has 14 amino acids. CDR1 is SGHRS and CDR2 is YFSETQ in the germline V gene.

The chain employs TRBV3-1 (or the pseudogene TRBV3-2) and TRBJ2-5, with D possibly matching TRBD1 (6 bases). This CDR3 spans 17 amino acids. Trimming shortened V by 2 bases and J by 4 bases, and 20 bases separated the two germline ends. Germline V gene data show CDR1 as LGHDT and CDR2 as YNNKEL (reference sequence). This CDR3 reads CASSQNSAGASGETQYF. The CDR3 DNA reads TGTGCCAGCAGCCAAAATTCCGCAGGGGCAAGTGGAGAGACCCAGTACTTC.